The 4 T cell receptor beta chains below were found in one sample sequenced in a study of beta chain features in type 1 diabetes. As every portion of the isolated RNA was reverse transcribed, the sequencing read expressed TCRB transcripts. Assay used: immunoSEQ multiplex PCR; TCRdb lists only in-frame clones, some missing. The sample holds just over 600,000 clones; 15% to 17% are singletons and the top ten take about 0.093%. Sequencing was done on a sample of naive CD4+ T cells from blood. These receptors all come from a man younger than 35 in good health.

This clone came up many times. This chain connects TRBV7-9 to TRBJ2-7; D is unresolved. V gave up 5 bases and J gave up 3 bases, with 5 bases separating them. The CDR3 spans 11 residues. Germline CDR1 and CDR2: SEHNR and FQNEAQ (reference sequence). CDR3 protein: CASSARYEQYF. In nucleotides, the CDR3 is TGTGCCAGCAGCGCCCGCTACGAGCAGTACTTC.

On this clone itself: This CDR3 is also generated by other DNA sequences in the sample. J is TRBJ1-3 and V is TRBV4-3; D not resolved. This CDR3 comprises 17 residues. The germline CDR1 and CDR2 sequences are LGHNA and YSLEER. V was pared by 0 bases and J by 0 bases, with 12 bases between. This chain's CDR3 is CASSQDSRASSGNTIYF. The CDR3, as DNA: TGCGCCAGCAGCCAAGATTCCCGGGCGAGCTCTGGAAACACCATATATTTT.

The chain couples TRBV7-2 to TRBJ2-5; 7 bases align to TRBD1. The CDR3 sequence is 15 residues long. CDR1 and CDR2 from the germline V gene are SGHTA and FQGNSA. The junction had 3 bases not matched to a gene; V was cut back by 2 bases and J by 0 bases. Here the CDR3 reads CASSLLTGYQETQYF. The CDR3 coding sequence is TGTGCCAGCAGCTTACTGACAGGGTACCAAGAGACCCAGTACTTC.

This clone has a handful of counts. The rearrangement links TRBV4-3 to TRBJ2-1; a possible D gene is TRBD2 (5 bases). The length of the CDR3 is 16 residues. V lost 1 base and J lost 0, with 10 bases in between. Germline V gene sequence: CDR1 LGHNA, CDR2 YSLEER. The CDR3 nucleotides are TGCGCCAGCAGCCAAGTGGAAGGGAGCTCCTACAATGAGCAGTTCTTC. It specifies CASSQVEGSSYNEQFF.